This TCR beta chain was sequenced in a study of T cell changes during pregnancy in multiple sclerosis. CDR3 length: 16 residues. Germline V gene lookup returns CDR1 SGHVS and CDR2 FNYEAQ. Trimming cost V 4 bases and J 4 bases; bases outside gene matches: 7. The data were produced by immunoSEQ multiplex PCR, yet TCRdb's version contains in-frame clones alone and is incomplete. The table has some 100,000 clones, 80% to 95% seen once; the top ten hold 2.5% to 4%. This receptor was obtained from a female donor with multiple sclerosis, enrolled in a pregnancy study. The input for sequencing was peripheral blood, taken in the second trimester of pregnancy. This chain links TRBV7-6 with TRBJ2-1; 10 bases align to TRBD1. CDR3 in amino acids: CASSSRTGGSYNEQFF. The DNA of the CDR3 is TGTGCCAGCAGCTCGCGGACAGGGGGATCGTACAATGAGCAGTTCTTC.